This T cell receptor beta chain came from a study of response to subunit inactivated influenza vaccine. This clonotype was observed a few times. The CDR3 has 14 amino acids. CDR1 is DFQATT and CDR2 is SNEGSKA in the germline V gene (reference sequence). The germline V and J ends were trimmed by 3 bases and 3 bases, with 12 bases remaining between them. TCRdb used MiXCR to reprocess the RT-PCR reads, holding one entry per CDR3 protein. Of around 570,000 distinct CDR3 sequences listed, approximately 11% are singletons. These same records also appear under a second study, on T cells expressing NK-cell markers. That source reports: Production of TCR beta cDNA relied on 5'RACE template switching with UMIs. Sorted CD3+CD56-NKG2C+, CD3+CD56+NKG2C+ and CD3+CD56+NKG2C- T cells supplied the TCR beta repertoires. The share of CD8+ T cells held by dominant NKG2C+ clonotypes was about 1.0-7.5% in six donors. Four donors' CD3+CD56-NKG2C+ cells were dominated by the same clonotypes.

This clonotype originated in a man in his fifties or sixties who received an inactivated influenza vaccine. Material: PBMCs from blood, obtained on the day of vaccination. This chain links TRBV20-1 with TRBJ2-1; D might be TRBD1 or TRBD2, each matching 5 bases. As DNA, the CDR3 is TGCAGTGCTAGTATTCGGGGCCTCTACAATGAGCAGTTCTTC. Protein product: CSASIRGLYNEQFF.